The present T cell receptor (beta chain) was sequenced within a study of CD8 T cells in Susac syndrome. The length of the CDR3 is 15 residues. The germline V gene has CDR1 KGHDR and CDR2 SFDVKD. J was trimmed by 8 bases and V by 3 bases; bases with no gene match: 9. It was with random hexamers that 0.5 to 1 ug RNA was reverse transcribed. Using its own MiXCR run on the immunoSEQ multiplex PCR reads, TCRdb lists one record per CDR3 protein. The sample has 150,000 to 200,000 distinct CDR3 sequences, 94% seen once. The receptor comes from a human donor with multiple sclerosis. The sample consisted of CD4+ T cells from PBMCs. The chain employs TRBV24-1 and TRBJ1-2; 9 bases align to TRBD1. CDR3 region: CATSDRRQGERGYTF. The CDR3, as DNA: TGTGCCACCAGTGATCGACGACAGGGGGAAAGGGGCTACACCTTC.